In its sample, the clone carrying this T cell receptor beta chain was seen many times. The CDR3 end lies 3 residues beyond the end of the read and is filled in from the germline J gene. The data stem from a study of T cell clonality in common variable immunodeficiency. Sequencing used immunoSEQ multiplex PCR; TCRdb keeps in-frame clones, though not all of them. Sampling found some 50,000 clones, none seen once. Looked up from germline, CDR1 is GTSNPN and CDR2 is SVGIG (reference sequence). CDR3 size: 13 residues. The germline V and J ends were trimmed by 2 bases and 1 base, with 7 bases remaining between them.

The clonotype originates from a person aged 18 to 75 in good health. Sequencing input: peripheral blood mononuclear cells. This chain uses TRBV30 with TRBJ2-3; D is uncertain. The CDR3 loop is CAWSPPGTDTQYF. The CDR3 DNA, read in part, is TGTGCCTGGAGTCCTCCCGGCACAGATACG.